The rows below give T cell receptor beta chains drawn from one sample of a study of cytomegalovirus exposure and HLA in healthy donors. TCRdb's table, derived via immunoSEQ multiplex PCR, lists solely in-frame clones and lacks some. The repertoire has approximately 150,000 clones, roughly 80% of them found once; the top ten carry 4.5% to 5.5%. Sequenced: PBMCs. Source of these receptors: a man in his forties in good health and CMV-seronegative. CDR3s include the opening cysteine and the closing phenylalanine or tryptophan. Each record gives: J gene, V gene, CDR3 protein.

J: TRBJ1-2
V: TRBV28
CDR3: CASSFEGQGIDGYTF

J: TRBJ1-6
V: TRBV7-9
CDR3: CASSLPGVNSPLHF

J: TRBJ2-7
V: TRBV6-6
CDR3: CASSYPGTRGGEQYF

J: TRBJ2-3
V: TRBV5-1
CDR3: CASSLGADTQYF

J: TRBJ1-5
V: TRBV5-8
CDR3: CASSFGGPGDGNNQPQHF

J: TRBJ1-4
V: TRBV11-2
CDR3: CASSFSGVLNEKLFF

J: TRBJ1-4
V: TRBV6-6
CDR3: CASREGTVEKLFF

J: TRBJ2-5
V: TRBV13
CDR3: CASSLLTGQETQYF

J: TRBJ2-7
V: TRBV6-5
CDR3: CASSYSTAGNRGEQYF

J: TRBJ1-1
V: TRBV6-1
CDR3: CASSASRNTEAFF

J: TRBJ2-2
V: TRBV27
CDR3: CASSSNPTVNTGELFF

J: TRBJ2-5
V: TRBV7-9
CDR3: CASSDRQVETQYF

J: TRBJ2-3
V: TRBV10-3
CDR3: CAISLDRGNTQYF

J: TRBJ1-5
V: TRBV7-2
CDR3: CASSQIQGANQPQHF

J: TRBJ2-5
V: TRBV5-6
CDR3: CASSLGISGGEETQYF

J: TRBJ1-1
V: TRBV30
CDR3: CAWSTDGYTEAFF

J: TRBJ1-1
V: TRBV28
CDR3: CASSLGTGITEAFF

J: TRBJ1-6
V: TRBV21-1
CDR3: CASTPDNSPLHF

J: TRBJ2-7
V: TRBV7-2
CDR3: CASSLARNGEQYF

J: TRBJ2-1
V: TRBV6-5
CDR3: CASSALPGLAAKQFF

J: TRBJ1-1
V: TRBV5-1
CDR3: CASSLAAGRNTEAFF

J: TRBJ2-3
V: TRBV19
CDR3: CASSIGAGASNTQYF

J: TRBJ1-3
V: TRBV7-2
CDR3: CASSLARGQGPGNTIYF

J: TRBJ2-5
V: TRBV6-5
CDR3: CASTPTTGVQETQYF

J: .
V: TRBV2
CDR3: CASSGDRGSYEQYF

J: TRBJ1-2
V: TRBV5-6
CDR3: CASSPSPGVGYTF

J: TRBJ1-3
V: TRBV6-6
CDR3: CASSYTPGQGGNTIYF

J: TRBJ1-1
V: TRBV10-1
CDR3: CASSESGQGLNTEAFF

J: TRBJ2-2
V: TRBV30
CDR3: CAWSVPYLGTANTGELFF

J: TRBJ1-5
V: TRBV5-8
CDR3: CASSLGQRGNQPQHF

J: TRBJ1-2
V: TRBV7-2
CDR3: CASSLQPSTGRNYGYTF

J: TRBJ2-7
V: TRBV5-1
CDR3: CASSPLGTGGSYEQYF

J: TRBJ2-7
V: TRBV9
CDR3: CASSVVAGAYEQYF

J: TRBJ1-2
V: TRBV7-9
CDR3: CASRFAGQGIHNYGYTF

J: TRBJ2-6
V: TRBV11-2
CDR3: CASSWGLGANVLTF